The present T cell receptor beta chain was sequenced within a study of regulatory T cells in long-lasting Graves disease. The sample holds a few counts of this clonotype. Described time point: persistent/refractory GD, antithyroid drugs over 5 years with positive TRAb. Researchers made the TCR library from RNA that was extracted from PBMCs. One endocrinology department in Xi'an, China, was where patients came from. Both iRepertoire HTBI primers and Arm-PCR of CDR3 regions were used to build the TCR beta libraries. Using its own MiXCR run on the multiplex PCR reads, TCRdb lists one record per CDR3 protein. The data show 700,000 or so distinct CDR3 sequences, approximately 29% seen once. Germline lookup yields CDR1 DFQATT and CDR2 SNEGSKA (reference sequence). V lost 4 bases, J lost 6 bases, and 14 bases stayed unmatched. The CDR3 sequence is 17 residues long.

This specimen consisted of peripheral blood mononuclear cells (PBMCs), obtained when the disease was refractory, from a patient treated with antithyroid drugs. This receptor was identified in a female donor with Graves disease. V and J are TRBV20-1 and TRBJ2-5; 13 bases are shared with TRBD2. In nucleotides, the CDR3 is TGCAGTGCTATCCCGGCCGGGACTAGCGGGGAAATACAGACCCAGTACTTC. This encodes CSAIPAGTSGEIQTQYF.